Following are 21 T cell receptor beta chains from one sample sequenced in a study of T cell clones after liver transplantation (dated by TCRdb to about 2019). Library construction relied on the immunoSEQ multiplex PCR assay. The table was pulled from immuneACCESS by TCRdb, which kept in-frame rearrangements only. Such tables lose some clones; where checked, under half of the loss comes from unresolved V genes, and the rest has no known cause. For this sample the table gives about 58,000 clones, of which 70% were detected only once. 2.8% of the sample rests with the top ten. The source material was CD4+ T cells from blood, sampled at the approximately 16-month timepoint. These receptors all stem from a human patient who received a liver transplant. After transplantation, some T cells may belong to the graft donor instead of the recipient.

This clone is categorized as medium-sized. CDR3 residues: CSVGHTGGSYEQYF. The CDR3 DNA reads TGCAGCGTTGGCCATACAGGGGGCTCCTACGAGCAGTACTTC. The chain carries TRBV29-1 and TRBJ2-7, with 8 positions matching TRBD1. With V trimmed by 4 bases and J by 0 bases, 5 bases remained unmatched. The CDR3 spans 14 residues. Germline-derived CDR1 and CDR2 are SQVTM and ANQGSEA.

The V and J genes are TRBV30 and TRBJ2-6; D not certain. The V and J ends lost 7 bases and 1 base respectively, with 11 bases between them. Germline V lookup: CDR1 GTSNPN, CDR2 SVGIG (reference sequence). This CDR3 has 14 residues. The CDR3 region is CASPKVSGANVLTF. As DNA, the CDR3 is TGTGCCTCCCCAAAGGTTTCTGGGGCCAACGTCCTGACTTTC.

This clone was seen more than once but under ten times. The chain is built from TRBV2 and TRBJ1-2, with D tentatively TRBD1 (6 bases). The CDR3 has 16 residues. Trimming removed 6 bases at V and 0 bases at J, with 17 bases between. Germline V gives CDR1 SNHLY, CDR2 FYNNEI. CDR3: CASSEYRVPSNYGYTF. The CDR3 coding sequence is TGTGCCAGCAGCGAATACAGGGTCCCCTCTAACTATGGCTACACCTTC.

The rearrangement links TRBV15 to TRBJ2-6; possible D gene TRBD1, 6 bases. The V gene lost 0 bases and the J gene lost 0 bases, with 6 bases spanning the gap. Germline CDR1 is LNHNV and CDR2 is YYDKDF (reference sequence). CDR3 size: 16 residues. The CDR3 coding sequence is TGTGCCACCAGCAGAGAGGACAGCTCTGGGGCCAACGTCCTGACTTTC. Translation gives CATSREDSSGANVLTF.

The rearrangement links TRBV19 to TRBJ2-3; 8 nucleotides agree with TRBD1. The CDR3 spans 17 residues. Per the germline V gene, CDR1 is LNHDA and CDR2 is SQIVND (reference sequence). After removal of 5 bases from V and 2 bases from J, the junction contained 12 bases not matched to a gene. The CDR3 region has the DNA TGTGCCAGTAGTTCTCCCCGGACAGGGAGGCACACAGATACGCAGTATTTT. Translated: CASSSPRTGRHTDTQYF.

The gene calls are TRBV15 and TRBJ1-6, with D unclear. CDR1 and CDR2 (germline): LNHNV, YYDKDF (reference sequence). V was shortened by 0 bases and J by 5 bases, with 11 bases between the two germline ends. This CDR3 has 16 residues. CDR3 bases: TGTGCCACCAGCAGAGATATCGGGAGGGATAATTCACCCCTCCACTTT. It is translated as CATSRDIGRDNSPLHF.

The chain joins TRBV19 to TRBJ2-3; 15 bases align to TRBD2. The germline gives CDR1 LNHDA, CDR2 SQIVND (reference sequence). The CDR3 has 16 residues. V lost 3 bases and J lost 4; bases outside the gene matches: 2. The chain's CDR3 is CASSMRTSGRADTQYF. The CDR3 nucleotides read TGTGCCAGTAGTATGAGGACTAGCGGGAGGGCAGATACGCAGTATTTT.

A single count supports this clone. The same CDR3 arises from other DNA sequences in this sample as well. The gene calls are TRBV30 and TRBJ2-1, with 10 positions matching TRBD2. The CDR3 is made up of 13 amino acids. From germline, CDR1 is GTSNPN and CDR2 SVGIG (reference sequence). V gave up 8 bases and J gave up 3 bases; unmatched junction bases: 4. The CDR3 DNA reads as TGTGCCCGAGAGCGGGAGGGCTACAATGAGCAGTTCTTC. Amino acids: CAREREGYNEQFF.

The rearrangement uses TRBV6-1 and TRBJ1-2; 10 bases line up with TRBD1. The CDR3 consists of 15 residues. The germline gives CDR1 MNHNS, CDR2 SASEGT. The junction had 11 bases not matched to a gene; V was cut back by 10 bases and J by 3 bases. CDR3 in amino acids: CATRQGASLDYGYTF. CDR3 sequence (DNA): TGTGCCACCCGACAGGGGGCAAGTCTTGACTATGGCTACACCTTC.

V usage is TRBV6-1 and J usage is TRBJ2-6; D not certain. Trimming removed 7 bases at V and 0 bases at J, with 7 bases between. The CDR3 has 14 amino acids. From germline, CDR1 is MNHNS and CDR2 SASEGT. CDR3 nucleotide sequence: TGTGCCAGCATGGTGAGCTCTGGGGCCAACGTCCTGACTTTC. As protein: CASMVSSGANVLTF.

The chain is built from TRBV4-3 and TRBJ2-2; D may match TRBD1 or TRBD2 (5 bases each). Per germline, CDR1 LGHNA and CDR2 YSLEER. CDR3 length equals 16 residues. The V end lost 1 base, the J end lost 5 bases, and 14 bases lay between the germline ends. The CDR3 region has the DNA TGCGCCAGCAGCCAAGGGGGGATGTACGGTACCGGGGAGCTGTTTTTT. Encoded protein: CASSQGGMYGTGELFF.

This clone was detected many times. J is TRBJ2-2 and V is TRBV6-5; D is unresolved. Looked up from germline, CDR1 is MNHEY and CDR2 is SVGAGI. V was clipped by 2 bases and J by 6 bases, with 10 bases between them. The CDR3 loop spans 14 amino acids. The CDR3 loop is CASSYRDPSGELFF. The CDR3 DNA reads as TGTGCCAGCAGTTACAGGGATCCGTCCGGGGAGCTGTTTTTT.

The chain has TRBV2 and TRBJ1-1; D is perhaps TRBD1 (5 bases). The ends were cut back, 6 bases at V and 3 bases at J, with 8 bases in the middle. The CDR3 contains 12 residues. CDR1 and CDR2 from the germline V gene are SNHLY and FYNNEI. In nucleotides, the CDR3 is TGTGCCAGCAGACAGGAACACACTGAAGCTTTCTTT. As protein: CASRQEHTEAFF.

This clone occurred once. The chain combines TRBV15 with TRBJ1-1, with a possible D match to TRBD1 (5 bases). V shed 3 bases and J shed 6 bases, with 17 bases lying between them. Germline CDR1 and CDR2: LNHNV and YYDKDF (reference sequence). The CDR3 loop spans 15 amino acids. The CDR3 bases are TGTGCCACCAGCAGCGGGACGTTAGGAGGGTCTGAAGCTTTCTTT. This gives the protein CATSSGTLGGSEAFF.

In its sample, this clone is medium-sized. This chain links TRBV5-1 with TRBJ2-1, with 7 bases that match TRBD2. The CDR3 covers 15 residues. V trimming: 4 bases; J trimming: 7 bases; junction bases outside the gene matches: 11. Per germline, CDR1 SGHRS and CDR2 YFSETQ. CDR3 DNA: TGCGCCAGCAGCCAACAAGTGGGTAGCGGGAATGAGCAGTTCTTC. Its translation is CASSQQVGSGNEQFF.

The chain joins TRBV6-1 to TRBJ2-3; D is perhaps TRBD1 (5 bases). Trimming stripped 3 bases from V and 6 bases from J, with 16 bases between. The CDR3 is made up of 15 amino acids. Per germline, CDR1 MNHNS and CDR2 SASEGT. CDR3: CASSDSAGSSDTQYF. CDR3 DNA: TGTGCCAGCAGTGATTCGGCAGGGTCATCGGATACGCAGTATTTT.

The CDR3 reads CASSSDTGELFF. CDR3 coding DNA: TGTGCCAGCAGCTCGGATACCGGGGAGCTGTTTTTT. This rearrangement joins TRBV5-4 to TRBJ2-2; D unresolved. This CDR3 contains 12 residues. Germline CDR1 SGHNT, CDR2 YYREEE (reference sequence). Trimming stripped 3 bases from V and 5 bases from J, with 5 bases between.

The gene calls are TRBV18 and TRBJ2-1; 7 bases are shared with TRBD2. This CDR3 spans 15 amino acids. V lost 2 bases and J lost 2; bases outside the gene matches: 3. The germline V gene encodes CDR1 KGHSH and CDR2 LQKENI. CDR3 sequence reads: CASSPSSGTYNEQFF. CDR3 in DNA: TGTGCCAGCTCACCATCCAGCGGGACCTACAATGAGCAGTTCTTC. Full variable domain (remainder filled in from reference TRBV18 and TRBJ2-1): NAGVMQNPRHLVRRRGQEARLRCSPMKGHSHVYWYRQLPEEGLKFMVYLQKENIIDESGMPKERFSAEFPKEGPSILRIQQVVRGDSAAYFCASSPSSGTYNEQFFGPGTRLTVL.

The gene calls are TRBV6-5 and TRBJ2-3; unclear D gene. Germline V gene sequence: CDR1 MNHEY, CDR2 SVGAGI. Trimming pared 4 bases from V and 4 bases from J, leaving 9 bases between. The CDR3 extends over 13 amino acids. The CDR3 here is CASSSQQADTQYF. The DNA of the CDR3 is TGTGCCAGCAGTTCCCAACAAGCAGATACGCAGTATTTT.

A single count supports this clone. The CDR3 sequence is CASSRGDGSNQPQHF. CDR3 DNA: TGTGCCAGCAGCAGGGGGGACGGAAGCAATCAGCCCCAGCATTTT. The V call is TRBV5-8, the J call TRBJ1-5; TRBD1 might be the D (6 bases). Deletions cut 4 bases from V and 1 base from J, with 12 bases between. Germline V gene sequence: CDR1 SGHTS, CDR2 YDEGEE. CDR3 length: 15 residues.

The table lists this clone with a few counts. The chain combines TRBV6-1 with TRBJ2-1; 7 bases are a match to TRBD1. In germline, CDR1 is MNHNS, CDR2 SASEGT. Germline trimming cut 7 bases from V and 4 bases from J; bases unmatched to any gene: 10. The CDR3 runs 15 residues. CDR3 residues: CASNPTGTVYNEQFF. The CDR3 region has the DNA TGTGCCAGCAATCCGACCGGGACAGTTTACAATGAGCAGTTCTTC.